This T cell receptor beta chain is drawn from a study of OX40 agonist ivuxolimab in advanced cancers. Data came from immunoSEQ multiplex PCR; TCRdb stores just in-frame clones and leaves some out. The table records approximately 70,000 clones, more than 70% of them present only once. Germline V gene data show CDR1 as SEHNR and CDR2 as FQNEAQ (reference sequence). The CDR3 runs 17 residues. The J segment lost 3 bases and the V segment lost 4 bases, leaving 7 bases of the junction unmatched. The chain has TRBV7-9 and TRBJ2-3; 13 nucleotides agree with TRBD2. This TCR came from an adult with an advanced solid tumor such as melanoma, head and neck, liver or kidney cancer. The input for sequencing was CD4+ or CD8+ T cells sorted from blood, taken in a trial of the OX40 agonist ivuxolimab. CDR3 amino acids: CASSSSRLAGGTDTQYF. DNA for the CDR3: TGTGCCAGCAGCTCGTCCCGACTAGCGGGAGGTACAGATACGCAGTATTTT.